These T cell receptor beta chains were read from a single sample in a study of T cells in localized non-small cell lung cancer. The protocol was immunoSEQ multiplex PCR, while the TCRdb copy is restricted to in-frame clones and leaves out a portion. The sample includes about 15,000 clones, approximately 85% of them seen just once. Material: peripheral blood, obtained before any cancer treatment. The receptor set was obtained from a female donor older than 55 with stage I squamous cell lung carcinoma. CDR3s include the opening cysteine and the closing phenylalanine or tryptophan. Each record gives: CDR3 DNA, CDR3 protein, D gene, J gene, V gene, clone size. A D gene is named only where the DNA matches it firmly. Where a row states a size, it is once, few, many or the class of an expanded clone; other rows omit it.

TGTGCCAGCAGAGATGACACCTACGAGCAGTACTTC | CASRDDTYEQYF | NA | TRBJ2-7 | TRBV6-6 | NA
TGTGCCAGCAGCTTGGCGAGAAACAATGAGCAGTTCTTC | CASSLARNNEQFF | NA | TRBJ2-1 | TRBV5-8 | medium-sized
TGCGCCAGCAGCTATTCCGACAGGGGCTACAATGAGCAGTTCTTC | CASSYSDRGYNEQFF | TRBD1 | TRBJ2-1 | TRBV5-1 | NA
TGTGCCAGCAGCGCCCAGGGTTATTCCTACGAGCAGTACTTC | CASSAQGYSYEQYF | NA | TRBJ2-7 | TRBV7-6 | NA
TGTGCCAGCAGCCAAGATCGTTTTGGGACAGGGGTTGCCGAGCAGTACTTC | CASSQDRFGTGVAEQYF | TRBD1 | TRBJ2-7 | TRBV4-2 | once
TGTGCCAGTACCAGACTTGGTATAGGCAGTGAGCAGTTCTTC | CASTRLGIGSEQFF | NA | TRBJ2-1 | TRBV19 | NA
TGCGCCAGCAGCTCACCGGGACAGAGGATCGGTTCGGAGGACTATGGCTACACCTTC | CASSSPGQRIGSEDYGYTF | TRBD1 | TRBJ1-2 | TRBV5-1 | NA
TGTGCCAGCCGGCCGGAAGCCATGAACACTGAAGCTTTCTTT | CASRPEAMNTEAFF | NA | TRBJ1-1 | TRBV27 | NA
TGTGCCAGCAGCCATCCTATCCAGGGGGCGGGCACTGAAGCTTTCTTT | CASSHPIQGAGTEAFF | TRBD1 | TRBJ1-1 | TRBV2 | NA
TGCGCCAGCAGCTTGGGACAGGGGAGTAACTATGGCTACACCTTC | CASSLGQGSNYGYTF | TRBD1 | TRBJ1-2 | TRBV5-1 | NA
TGTGCCAGCAGCGGCGGGCTTGACAGCACCGGGGAGCTGTTTTTT | CASSGGLDSTGELFF | NA | TRBJ2-2 | TRBV28 | few
TGTGCCAGCATTGAAACTAGCGGTAATGAGCAGTTCTTC | CASIETSGNEQFF | TRBD2 | TRBJ2-1 | TRBV2 | NA
TGCGCCAGCAGCGACAGAATGAACACTGAAGCTTTCTTT | CASSDRMNTEAFF | NA | TRBJ1-1 | TRBV5-1 | NA
TGTGCCACCTTAAGCGGGGGCAATACCGGGGAGCTGTTTTTT | CATLSGGNTGELFF | TRBD2 | TRBJ2-2 | TRBV6-5 | NA
TGTGCCAGCAGCTTGGGGGGACAGGGACCAACTAATGAAAAACTGTTTTTT | CASSLGGQGPTNEKLFF | TRBD1 | TRBJ1-4 | TRBV5-4 | NA
TGTGCCAGCATCCTATACAGGGGGCTTGGCTACACCTTC | CASILYRGLGYTF | TRBD1 | TRBJ1-2 | TRBV5-6 | once
TGTGCCAGCAGCTTAGAATGGGCCCGCTATAATTCACCCCTCCACTTT | CASSLEWARYNSPLHF | NA | TRBJ1-6 | TRBV11-2 | NA
TGTGCCTGGGAAGACCGTGGGAATTCACCCCTCCACTTT | CAWEDRGNSPLHF | NA | TRBJ1-6 | TRBV30 | NA
TGTGCCAGCAGGTTGGAACACTCCTCCTACTATGGCTACACCTTC | CASRLEHSSYYGYTF | NA | TRBJ1-2 | TRBV6-1 | NA
TGTGCCAGCAGTTACTCGACAGGGGGCGACTATGGCTACACCTTC | CASSYSTGGDYGYTF | TRBD1 | TRBJ1-2 | TRBV6-6 | once
TGCGCCAGCAGCCAAGATTTGGGACAGGGACTTCGTGAGCAGTTCTTC | CASSQDLGQGLREQFF | TRBD1 | TRBJ2-1 | TRBV4-3 | few
TGTGCCAGCAGCCTCCGGGACAGGGGTACAGATACGCAGTATTTT | CASSLRDRGTDTQYF | TRBD1 | TRBJ2-3 | TRBV6-5 | once
TGCGCCAGCAGCTTCTCTGACCCATCCTCTGGAAACACCATATATTTT | CASSFSDPSSGNTIYF | NA | TRBJ1-3 | TRBV4-1 | NA
TGTGCCAGCAGCCCTCCGAGCCACACCGGGGAGCTGTTTTTT | CASSPPSHTGELFF | NA | TRBJ2-2 | TRBV5-6 | NA
TGTGCCAGCAGCAGAGGACTAGCGGGCACAGATACGCAGTATTTT | CASSRGLAGTDTQYF | TRBD2 | TRBJ2-3 | TRBV7-3 | NA
TGTGCCAGCAGCTCACTCAATCAGCCCCAGCATTTT | CASSSLNQPQHF | NA | TRBJ1-5 | TRBV7-2 | NA
TGCAGCGTTGTGACGGACCAATACAATGAGCAGTTCTTC | CSVVTDQYNEQFF | NA | TRBJ2-1 | TRBV29-1 | NA
TGTGCCAGCAGCGTAGAAACTAGCACAGATACGCAGTATTTT | CASSVETSTDTQYF | NA | TRBJ2-3 | TRBV9 | NA